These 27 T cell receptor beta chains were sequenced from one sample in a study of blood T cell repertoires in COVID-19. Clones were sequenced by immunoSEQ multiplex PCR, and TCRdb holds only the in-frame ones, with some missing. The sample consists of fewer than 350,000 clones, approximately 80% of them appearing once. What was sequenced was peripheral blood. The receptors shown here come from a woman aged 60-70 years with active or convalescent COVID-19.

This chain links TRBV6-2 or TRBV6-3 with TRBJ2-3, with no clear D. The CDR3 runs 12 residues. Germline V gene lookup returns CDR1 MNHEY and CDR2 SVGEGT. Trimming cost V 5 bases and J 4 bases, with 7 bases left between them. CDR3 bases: TGTGCCAGCAGTCCCCGGGCAGATACGCAGTATTTT. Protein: CASSPRADTQYF.

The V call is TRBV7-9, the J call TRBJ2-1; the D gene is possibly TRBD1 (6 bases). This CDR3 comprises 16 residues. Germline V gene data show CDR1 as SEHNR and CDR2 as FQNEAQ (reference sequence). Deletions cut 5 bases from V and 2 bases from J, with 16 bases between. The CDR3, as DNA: TGTGCCAGCAGCCCGGCCTTTGGGGGCCCCTACAATGAGCAGTTCTTC. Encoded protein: CASSPAFGGPYNEQFF.

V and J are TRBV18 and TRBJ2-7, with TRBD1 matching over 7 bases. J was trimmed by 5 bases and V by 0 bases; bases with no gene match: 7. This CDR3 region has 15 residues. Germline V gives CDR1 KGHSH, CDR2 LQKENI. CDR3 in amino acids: CASSPPGRGKNEQYF. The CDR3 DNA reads TGTGCCAGCTCACCACCTGGCAGGGGGAAGAACGAGCAGTACTTC.

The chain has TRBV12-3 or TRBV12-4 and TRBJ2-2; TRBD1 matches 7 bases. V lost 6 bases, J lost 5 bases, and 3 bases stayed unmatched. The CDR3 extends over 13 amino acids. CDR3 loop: CASRGTVTGELFF. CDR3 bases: TGTGCCAGCAGGGGGACAGTGACCGGGGAGCTGTTTTTT.

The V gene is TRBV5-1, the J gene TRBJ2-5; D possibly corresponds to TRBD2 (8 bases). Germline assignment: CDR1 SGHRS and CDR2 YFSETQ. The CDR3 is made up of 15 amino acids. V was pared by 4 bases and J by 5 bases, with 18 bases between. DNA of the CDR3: TGCGCCAGCAGCGAGGGACTAGGGGGCGGCGAGACCCAGTACTTC. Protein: CASSEGLGGGETQYF.

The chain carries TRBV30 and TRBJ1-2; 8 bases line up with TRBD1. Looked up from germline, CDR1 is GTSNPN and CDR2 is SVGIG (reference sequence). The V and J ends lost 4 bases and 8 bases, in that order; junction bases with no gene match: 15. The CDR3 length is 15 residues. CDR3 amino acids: CAWILRDRHGGGYTF. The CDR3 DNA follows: TGTGCCTGGATCCTCCGGGACAGGCATGGGGGGGGCTACACCTTC.

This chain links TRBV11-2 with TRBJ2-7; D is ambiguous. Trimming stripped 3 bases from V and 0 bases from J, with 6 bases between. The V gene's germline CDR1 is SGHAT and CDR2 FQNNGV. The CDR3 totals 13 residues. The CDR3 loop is CASSFSPSYEQYF. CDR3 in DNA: TGTGCCAGCAGCTTCAGTCCCTCCTACGAGCAGTACTTC.

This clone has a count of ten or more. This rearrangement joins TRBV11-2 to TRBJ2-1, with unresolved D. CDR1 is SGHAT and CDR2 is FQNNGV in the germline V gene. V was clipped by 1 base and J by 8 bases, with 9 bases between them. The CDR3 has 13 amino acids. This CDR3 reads CASSLAGFDEQFF. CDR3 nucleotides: TGTGCCAGCAGCTTAGCCGGGTTCGATGAGCAGTTCTTC.

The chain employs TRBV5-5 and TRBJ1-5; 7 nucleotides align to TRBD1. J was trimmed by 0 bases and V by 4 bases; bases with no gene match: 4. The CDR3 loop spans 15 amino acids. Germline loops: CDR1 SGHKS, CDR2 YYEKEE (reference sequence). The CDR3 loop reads CASSPTGNSNQPQHF. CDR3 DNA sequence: TGTGCCAGCAGCCCGACAGGGAATAGCAATCAGCCCCAGCATTTT.

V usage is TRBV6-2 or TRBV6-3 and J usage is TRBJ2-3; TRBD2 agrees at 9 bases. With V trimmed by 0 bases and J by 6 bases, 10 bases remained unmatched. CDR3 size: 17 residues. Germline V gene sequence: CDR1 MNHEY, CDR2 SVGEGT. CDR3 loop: CASSYSLERGAEDTQYF. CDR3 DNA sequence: TGTGCCAGCAGTTACTCGTTGGAGCGGGGGGCTGAGGATACGCAGTATTTT.

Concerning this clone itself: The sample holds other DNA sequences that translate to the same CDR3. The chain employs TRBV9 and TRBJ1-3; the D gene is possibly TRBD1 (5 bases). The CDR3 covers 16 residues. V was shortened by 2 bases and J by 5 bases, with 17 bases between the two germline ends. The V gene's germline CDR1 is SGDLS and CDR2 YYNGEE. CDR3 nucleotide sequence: TGTGCCAGCAGCGTGGGGGGGGAACCGTTGAGAAACACCATATATTTT. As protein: CASSVGGEPLRNTIYF.

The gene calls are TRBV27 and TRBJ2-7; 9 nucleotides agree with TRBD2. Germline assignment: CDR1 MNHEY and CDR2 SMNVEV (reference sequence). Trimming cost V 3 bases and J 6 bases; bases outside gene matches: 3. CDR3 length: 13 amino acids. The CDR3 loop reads CASSLREGREQYF. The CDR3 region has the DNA TGTGCCAGCAGTTTGCGGGAGGGACGCGAGCAGTACTTC.

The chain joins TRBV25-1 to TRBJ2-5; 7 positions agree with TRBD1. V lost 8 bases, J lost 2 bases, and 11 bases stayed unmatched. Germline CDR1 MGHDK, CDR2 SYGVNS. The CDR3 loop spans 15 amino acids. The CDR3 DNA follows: TGTGCCAGCGGTGTAATGGGACAGCCTCAAGAGACCCAGTACTTC. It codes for CASGVMGQPQETQYF. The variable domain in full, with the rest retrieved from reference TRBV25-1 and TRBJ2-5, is EADIYQTPRYLVIGTGKKITLECSQTMGHDKMYWYQQDPGMELHLIHYSYGVNSTEKGDLSSESTVSRIRTEHFPLTLESARPSHTSQYLCASGVMGQPQETQYFGPGTRLLVL.

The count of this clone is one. CDR3 DNA sequence: TGTGCCACCAGCATTACGGGGGATGAGGGCTACACCTTC. Translated, it gives CATSITGDEGYTF. The chain combines TRBV15 with TRBJ1-2; D possibly corresponds to TRBD1 (5 bases). The CDR3 length is 13 residues. Germline assignment: CDR1 LNHNV and CDR2 YYDKDF (reference sequence). V was clipped by 4 bases and J by 8 bases, with 14 bases between them.

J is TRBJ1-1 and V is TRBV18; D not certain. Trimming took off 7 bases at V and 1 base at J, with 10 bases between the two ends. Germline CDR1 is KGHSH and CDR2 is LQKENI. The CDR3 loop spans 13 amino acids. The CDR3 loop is CASLRERNTEAFF. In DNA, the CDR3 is TGTGCCAGCTTACGGGAGCGGAACACTGAAGCTTTCTTT.

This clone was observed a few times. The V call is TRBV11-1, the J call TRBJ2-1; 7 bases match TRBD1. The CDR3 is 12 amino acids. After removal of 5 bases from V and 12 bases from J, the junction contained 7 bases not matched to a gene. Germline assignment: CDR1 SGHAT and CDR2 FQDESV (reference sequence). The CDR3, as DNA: TGTGCCAGCAGCACCGACAGGGTTAGGCAGTTCTTC. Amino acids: CASSTDRVRQFF.

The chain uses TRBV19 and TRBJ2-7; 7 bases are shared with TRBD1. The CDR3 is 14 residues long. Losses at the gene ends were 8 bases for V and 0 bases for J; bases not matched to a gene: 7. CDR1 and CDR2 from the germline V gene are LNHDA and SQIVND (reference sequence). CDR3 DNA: TGTGCCAGTTCGACAGGGATCTTCTCCTACGAGCAGTACTTC. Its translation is CASSTGIFSYEQYF.

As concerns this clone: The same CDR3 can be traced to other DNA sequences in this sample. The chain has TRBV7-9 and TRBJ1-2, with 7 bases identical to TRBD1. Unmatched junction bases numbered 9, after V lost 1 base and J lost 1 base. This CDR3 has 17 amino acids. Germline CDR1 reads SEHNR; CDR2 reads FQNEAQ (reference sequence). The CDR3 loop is CASSLGPIGQDNYGYTF. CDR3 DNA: TGTGCCAGCAGCTTAGGCCCTATAGGACAGGATAACTATGGCTACACCTTC.

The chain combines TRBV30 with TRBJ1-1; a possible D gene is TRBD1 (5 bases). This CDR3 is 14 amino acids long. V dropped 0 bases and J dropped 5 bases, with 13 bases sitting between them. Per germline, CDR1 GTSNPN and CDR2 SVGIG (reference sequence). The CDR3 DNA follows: TGTGCCTGGAGTGTAACAGGCTCAGGGACTGAAGCTTTCTTT. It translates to CAWSVTGSGTEAFF.

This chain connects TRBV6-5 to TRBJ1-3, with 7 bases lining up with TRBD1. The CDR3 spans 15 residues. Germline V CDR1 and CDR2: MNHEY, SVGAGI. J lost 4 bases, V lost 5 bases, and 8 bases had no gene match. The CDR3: CASSQTGLGGNTIYF. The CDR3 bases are TGTGCCAGCAGTCAGACAGGGCTAGGAGGAAACACCATATATTTT.

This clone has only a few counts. Here the CDR3 reads CASSVVGVAVTDTQYF. Written as DNA, the CDR3 is TGTGCCAGCAGCGTAGTCGGGGTAGCAGTCACAGATACGCAGTATTTT. This chain links TRBV9 with TRBJ2-3; tentative D call: TRBD2 (5 bases). The CDR3 runs 16 residues. V lost 0 bases, J lost 2 bases, and 13 bases lay in between. Germline values: CDR1 SGDLS, CDR2 YYNGEE.

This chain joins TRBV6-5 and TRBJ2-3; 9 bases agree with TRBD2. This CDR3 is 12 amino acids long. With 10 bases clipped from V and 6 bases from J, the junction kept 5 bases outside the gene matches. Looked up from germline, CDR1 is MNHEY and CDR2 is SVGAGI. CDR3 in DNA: TGTGCCACCCTGACTAGCGGTGATACGCAGTATTTT. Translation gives CATLTSGDTQYF.

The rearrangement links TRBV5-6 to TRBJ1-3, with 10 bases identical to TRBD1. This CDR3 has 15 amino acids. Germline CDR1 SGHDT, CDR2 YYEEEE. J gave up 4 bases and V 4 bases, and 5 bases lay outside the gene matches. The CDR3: CASSLDRGQGNTIYF. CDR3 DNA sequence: TGTGCCAGCAGCCTCGACAGGGGGCAGGGAAACACCATATATTTT. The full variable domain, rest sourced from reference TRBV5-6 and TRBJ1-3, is DAGVTQSPTHLIKTRGQQVTLRCSPKSGHDTVSWYQQALGQGPQFIFQYYEEEERQRGNFPDRFSGHQFPNYSSELNVNALLLGDSALYLCASSLDRGQGNTIYFGEGSWLTVV.

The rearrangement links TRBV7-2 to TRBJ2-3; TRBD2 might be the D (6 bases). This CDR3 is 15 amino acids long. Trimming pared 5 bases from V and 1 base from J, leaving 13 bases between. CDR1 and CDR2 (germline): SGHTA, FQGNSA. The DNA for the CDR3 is TGTGCCAGCAGCCCCAGACTAGGCGGCACAGATACGCAGTATTTT. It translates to CASSPRLGGTDTQYF.

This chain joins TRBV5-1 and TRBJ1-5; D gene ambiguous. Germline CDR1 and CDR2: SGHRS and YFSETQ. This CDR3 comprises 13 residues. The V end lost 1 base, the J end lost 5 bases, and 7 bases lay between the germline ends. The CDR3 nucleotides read TGCGCCAGCAGCTTGCACGGGGATCAGCCCCAGCATTTT. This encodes CASSLHGDQPQHF.

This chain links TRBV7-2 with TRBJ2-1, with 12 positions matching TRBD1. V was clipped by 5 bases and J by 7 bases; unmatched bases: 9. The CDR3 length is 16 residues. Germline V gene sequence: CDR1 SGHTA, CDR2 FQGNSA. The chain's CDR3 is CASSLGGQGALNEQFF. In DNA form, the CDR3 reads TGTGCCAGCAGCCTAGGGGGACAGGGGGCGCTGAATGAGCAGTTCTTC.

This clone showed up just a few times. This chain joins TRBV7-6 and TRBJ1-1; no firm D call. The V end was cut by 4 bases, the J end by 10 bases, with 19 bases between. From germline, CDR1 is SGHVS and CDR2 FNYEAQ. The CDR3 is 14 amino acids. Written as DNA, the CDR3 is TGTGCCAGCAGCTCCCTCGACGGGCGGGATGGAGCTTTCTTT. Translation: CASSSLDGRDGAFF.